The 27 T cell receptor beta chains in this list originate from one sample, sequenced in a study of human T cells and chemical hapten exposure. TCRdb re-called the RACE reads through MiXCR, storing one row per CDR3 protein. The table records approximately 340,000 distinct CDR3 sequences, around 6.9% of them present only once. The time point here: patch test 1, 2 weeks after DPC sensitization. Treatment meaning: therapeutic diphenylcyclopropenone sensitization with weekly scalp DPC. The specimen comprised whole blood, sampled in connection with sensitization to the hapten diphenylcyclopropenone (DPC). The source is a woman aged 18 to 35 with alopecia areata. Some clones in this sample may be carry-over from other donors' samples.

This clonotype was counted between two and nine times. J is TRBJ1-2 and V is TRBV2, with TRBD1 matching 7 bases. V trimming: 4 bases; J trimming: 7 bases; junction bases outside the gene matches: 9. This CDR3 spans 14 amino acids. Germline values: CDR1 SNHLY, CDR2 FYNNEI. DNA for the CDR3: TGTGCCAGCAGTGGCCCTGGGACAGTAAGTGGCTACACCTTC. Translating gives CASSGPGTVSGYTF.

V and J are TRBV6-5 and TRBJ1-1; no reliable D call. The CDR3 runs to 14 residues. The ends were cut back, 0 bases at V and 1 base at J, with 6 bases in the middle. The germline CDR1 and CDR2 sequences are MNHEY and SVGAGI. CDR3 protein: CASSYSGANTEAFF. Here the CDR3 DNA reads TGTGCCAGCAGTTACTCTGGAGCGAACACTGAAGCTTTCTTT.

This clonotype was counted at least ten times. CDR3: CASALAGNYEQYF. The CDR3 bases are TGTGCCAGCGCCTTGGCAGGCAACTACGAGCAGTACTTC. The chain employs TRBV7-3 and TRBJ2-7, with D unclear. Per the germline V gene, CDR1 is SGHTA and CDR2 is FQGTGA. This CDR3 has 13 amino acids. The V end lost 8 bases, the J end lost 3 bases, and 14 bases lay between the germline ends.

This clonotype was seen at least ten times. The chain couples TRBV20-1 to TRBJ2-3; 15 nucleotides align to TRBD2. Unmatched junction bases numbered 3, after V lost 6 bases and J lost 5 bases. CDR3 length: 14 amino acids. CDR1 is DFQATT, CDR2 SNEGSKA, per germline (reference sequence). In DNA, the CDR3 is TGCAGTGCCGGACTAGCGGGGGGGATAGATACGCAGTATTTT. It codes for CSAGLAGGIDTQYF.

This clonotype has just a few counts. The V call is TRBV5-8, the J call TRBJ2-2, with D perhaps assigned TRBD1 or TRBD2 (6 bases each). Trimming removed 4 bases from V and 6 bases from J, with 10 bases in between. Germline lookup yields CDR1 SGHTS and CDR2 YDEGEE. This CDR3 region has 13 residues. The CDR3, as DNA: TGTGCCAGCAGCGGTCGGGGGCCCGGGGAGCTGTTTTTT. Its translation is CASSGRGPGELFF.

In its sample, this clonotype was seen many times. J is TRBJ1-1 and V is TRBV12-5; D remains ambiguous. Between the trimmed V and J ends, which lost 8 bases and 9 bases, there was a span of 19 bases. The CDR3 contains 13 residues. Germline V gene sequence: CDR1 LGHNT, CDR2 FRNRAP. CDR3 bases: TGTGCTAGTTCAGATCTTCCCGGCAGCAAAGCTTTCTTT. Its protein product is CASSDLPGSKAFF.

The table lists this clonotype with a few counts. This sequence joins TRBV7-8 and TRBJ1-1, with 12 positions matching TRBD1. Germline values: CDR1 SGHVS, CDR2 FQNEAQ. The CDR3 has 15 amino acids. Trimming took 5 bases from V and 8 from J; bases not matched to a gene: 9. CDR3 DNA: TGTGCCAGCAGCATGTGGGGACAGGGGGCAGGAGAAGCTTTCTTT. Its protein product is CASSMWGQGAGEAFF. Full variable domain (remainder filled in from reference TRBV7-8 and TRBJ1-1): GAGVSQSPRYKVAKRGQDVALRCDPISGHVSLFWYQQALGQGPEFLTYFQNEAQLDKSGLPSDRFFAERPEGSVSTLKIQRTQQEDSAVYLCASSMWGQGAGEAFFGQGTRLTVV.

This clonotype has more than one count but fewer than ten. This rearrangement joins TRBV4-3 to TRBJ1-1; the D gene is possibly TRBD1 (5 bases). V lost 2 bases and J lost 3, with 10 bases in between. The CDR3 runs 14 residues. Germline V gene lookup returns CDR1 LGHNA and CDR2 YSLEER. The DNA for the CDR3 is TGCGCCAGCAGCCAATTAGGCAGGGACACTGAAGCTTTCTTT. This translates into CASSQLGRDTEAFF.

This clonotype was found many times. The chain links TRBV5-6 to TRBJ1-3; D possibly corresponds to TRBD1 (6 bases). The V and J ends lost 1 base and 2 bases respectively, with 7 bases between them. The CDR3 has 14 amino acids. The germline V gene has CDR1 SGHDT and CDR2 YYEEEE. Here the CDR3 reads CASSLNRAGNTIYF. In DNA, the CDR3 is TGTGCCAGCAGCTTGAACAGGGCTGGAAACACCATATATTTT. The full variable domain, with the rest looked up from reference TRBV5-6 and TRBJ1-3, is DAGVTQSPTHLIKTRGQQVTLRCSPKSGHDTVSWYQQALGQGPQFIFQYYEEEERQRGNFPDRFSGHQFPNYSSELNVNALLLGDSALYLCASSLNRAGNTIYFGEGSWLTVV.

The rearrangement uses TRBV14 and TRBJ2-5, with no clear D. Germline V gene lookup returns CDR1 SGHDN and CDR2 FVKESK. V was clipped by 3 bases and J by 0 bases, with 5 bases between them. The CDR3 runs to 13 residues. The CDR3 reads CASSHPNQETQYF. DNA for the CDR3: TGTGCCAGCAGCCATCCCAACCAAGAGACCCAGTACTTC.

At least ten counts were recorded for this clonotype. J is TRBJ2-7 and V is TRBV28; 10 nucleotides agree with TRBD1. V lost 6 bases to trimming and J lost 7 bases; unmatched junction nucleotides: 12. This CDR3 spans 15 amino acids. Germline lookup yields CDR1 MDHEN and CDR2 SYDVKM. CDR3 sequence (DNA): TGTGCCAGCAGCCACTCCGGGACAGGGGTTTCGGAGCAGTACTTC. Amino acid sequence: CASSHSGTGVSEQYF.

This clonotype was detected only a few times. CDR3 region: CSARGGQGLVGNQPQHF. As DNA, the CDR3 is TGCAGTGCTAGAGGGGGACAGGGCCTAGTGGGCAATCAGCCCCAGCATTTT. V gene TRBV20-1 combines with J gene TRBJ1-5, with 9 bases aligning to TRBD1. Trimming took 1 base from V and 2 from J; bases not matched to a gene: 9. CDR3 length equals 17 residues. Germline loops: CDR1 DFQATT, CDR2 SNEGSKA (reference sequence).

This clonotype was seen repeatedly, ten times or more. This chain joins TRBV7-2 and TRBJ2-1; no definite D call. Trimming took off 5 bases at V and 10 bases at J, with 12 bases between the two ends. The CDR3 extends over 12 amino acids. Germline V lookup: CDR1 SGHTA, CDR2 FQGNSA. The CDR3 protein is CASSPYGMEQFF. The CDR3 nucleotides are TGTGCCAGCAGCCCGTACGGAATGGAGCAGTTCTTC.

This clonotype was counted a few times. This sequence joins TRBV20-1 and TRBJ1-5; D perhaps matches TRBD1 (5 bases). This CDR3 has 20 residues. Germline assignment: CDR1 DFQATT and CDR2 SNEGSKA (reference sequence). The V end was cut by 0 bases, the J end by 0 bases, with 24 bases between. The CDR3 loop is CSARDALGQGRGNSNQPQHF. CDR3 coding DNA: TGCAGTGCTAGAGATGCCCTAGGGCAGGGAAGGGGTAATAGCAATCAGCCCCAGCATTTT.

CDR3 region: CASSLGLPETQYF. DNA for the CDR3: TGCGCCAGCAGCTTAGGGCTCCCGGAGACCCAGTACTTC. The chain employs TRBV5-1 and TRBJ2-5; D ambiguous. Germline CDR1 SGHRS, CDR2 YFSETQ. Trimming took off 2 bases at V and 5 bases at J, with 10 bases between the two ends. CDR3 size: 13 residues.

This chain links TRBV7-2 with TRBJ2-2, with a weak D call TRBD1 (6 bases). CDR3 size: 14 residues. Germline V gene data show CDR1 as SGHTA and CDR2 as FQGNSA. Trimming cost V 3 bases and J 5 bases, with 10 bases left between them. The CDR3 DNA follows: TGTGCCAGCAGCTTTAACCAGGGGACCGGGGAGCTGTTTTTT. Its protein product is CASSFNQGTGELFF.

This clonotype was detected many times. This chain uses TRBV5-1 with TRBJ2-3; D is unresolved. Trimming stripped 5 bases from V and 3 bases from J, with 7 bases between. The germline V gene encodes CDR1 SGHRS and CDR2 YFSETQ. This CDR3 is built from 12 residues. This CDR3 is CASRANTDTQYF. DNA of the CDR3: TGCGCCAGCAGGGCAAATACAGATACGCAGTATTTT.

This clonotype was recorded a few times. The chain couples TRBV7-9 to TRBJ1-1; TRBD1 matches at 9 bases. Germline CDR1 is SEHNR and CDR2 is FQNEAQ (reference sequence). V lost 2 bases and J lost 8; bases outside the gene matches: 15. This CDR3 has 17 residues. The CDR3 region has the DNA TGTGCCAGCAGCTTAACTAAAGGACAGGGGCCTTCATTCGAAGCTTTCTTT. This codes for CASSLTKGQGPSFEAFF.

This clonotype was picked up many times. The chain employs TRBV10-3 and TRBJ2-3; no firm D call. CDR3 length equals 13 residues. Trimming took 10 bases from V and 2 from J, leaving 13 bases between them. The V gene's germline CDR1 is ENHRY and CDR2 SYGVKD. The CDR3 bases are TGTGCCAGCCGACACGGAGCCACAGATACGCAGTATTTT. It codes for CASRHGATDTQYF.

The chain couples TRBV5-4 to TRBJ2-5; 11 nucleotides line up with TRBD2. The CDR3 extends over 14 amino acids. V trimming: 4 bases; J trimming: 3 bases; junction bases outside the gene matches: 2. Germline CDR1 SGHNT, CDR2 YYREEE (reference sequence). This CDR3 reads CASSRGLAEETQYF. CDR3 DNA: TGTGCCAGCAGCCGGGGACTAGCGGAAGAGACCCAGTACTTC. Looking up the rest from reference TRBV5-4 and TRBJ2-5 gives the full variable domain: ETGVTQSPTHLIKTRGQQVTLRCSSQSGHNTVSWYQQALGQGPQFIFQYYREEENGRGNFPPRFSGLQFPNYSSELNVNALELDDSALYLCASSRGLAEETQYFGPGTRLLVL.

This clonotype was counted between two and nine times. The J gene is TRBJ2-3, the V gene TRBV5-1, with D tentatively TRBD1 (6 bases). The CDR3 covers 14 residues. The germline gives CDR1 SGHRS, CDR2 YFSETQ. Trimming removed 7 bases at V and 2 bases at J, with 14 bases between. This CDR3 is CASSQGHVTDTQYF. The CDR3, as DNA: TGCGCCAGCTCTCAGGGGCACGTCACAGATACGCAGTATTTT.

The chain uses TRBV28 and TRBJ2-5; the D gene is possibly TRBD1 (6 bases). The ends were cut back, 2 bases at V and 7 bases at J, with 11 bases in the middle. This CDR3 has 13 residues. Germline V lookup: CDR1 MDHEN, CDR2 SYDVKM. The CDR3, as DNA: TGTGCCAGCAGTTTAGGACAGACTCCGACCCAGTACTTC. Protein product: CASSLGQTPTQYF.

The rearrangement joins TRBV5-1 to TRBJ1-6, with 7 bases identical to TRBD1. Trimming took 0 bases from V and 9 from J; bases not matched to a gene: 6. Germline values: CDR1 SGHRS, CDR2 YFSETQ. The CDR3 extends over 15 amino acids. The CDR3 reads CASSLGQGSGSPLHF. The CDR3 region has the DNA TGCGCCAGCAGCTTGGGACAGGGTTCGGGTTCACCCCTCCACTTT.

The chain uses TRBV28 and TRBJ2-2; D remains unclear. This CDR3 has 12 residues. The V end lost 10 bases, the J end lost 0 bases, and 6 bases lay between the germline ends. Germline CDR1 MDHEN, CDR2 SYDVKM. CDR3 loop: CATAPNTGELFF. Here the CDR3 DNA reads TGTGCCACTGCCCCGAACACCGGGGAGCTGTTTTTT.

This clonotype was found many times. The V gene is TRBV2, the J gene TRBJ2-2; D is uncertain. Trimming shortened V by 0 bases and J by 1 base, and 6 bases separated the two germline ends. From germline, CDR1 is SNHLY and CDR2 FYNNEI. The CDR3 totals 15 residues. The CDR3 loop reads CASSEARKNTGELFF. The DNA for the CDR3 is TGTGCCAGCAGTGAAGCCCGAAAGAACACCGGGGAGCTGTTTTTT.

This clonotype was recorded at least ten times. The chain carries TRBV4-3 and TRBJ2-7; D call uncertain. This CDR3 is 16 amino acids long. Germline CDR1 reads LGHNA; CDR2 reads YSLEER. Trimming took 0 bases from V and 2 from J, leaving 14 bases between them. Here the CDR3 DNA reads TGCGCCAGCAGCCAAGATCGGTCGACGGGCGCCTACGAGCAGTACTTC. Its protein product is CASSQDRSTGAYEQYF.

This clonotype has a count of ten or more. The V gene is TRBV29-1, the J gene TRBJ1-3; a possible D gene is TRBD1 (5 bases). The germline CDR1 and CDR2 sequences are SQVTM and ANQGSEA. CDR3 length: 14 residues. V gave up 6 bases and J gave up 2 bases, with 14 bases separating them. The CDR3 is CSVLWGLAGNTIYF. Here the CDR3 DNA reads TGCAGCGTATTATGGGGGTTGGCTGGAAACACCATATATTTT.